One sample yielded the 17 T cell receptor beta chains listed below, sequenced in a study of CD39 and CD103 CD8 tumor-infiltrating T cells. Method: immunoSEQ multiplex PCR; TCRdb's copy keeps in-frame clones and lacks some. This sample carries about 17,000 clones, about nine tenths of them seen once, and the ten largest clones take more than 4%. Sequencing was carried out using CD8+ T cells sorted from blood. Subset described: total memory CD8 T cells (CD45RA-CCR7+/-) from blood or uninvolved lymph node. The receptors derive from a human donor with head and neck squamous cell carcinoma.

In DNA form, the CDR3 reads TGTGCCAGCAGCCCGAGTGCAGCGGGGGGACCCCGGGAGCTGTTTTTT. This codes for CASSPSAAGGPRELFF. The chain couples TRBV7-3 to TRBJ2-2; 9 nucleotides match TRBD2. CDR1 is SGHTA and CDR2 is FQGTGA in the germline V gene. The junction had 13 bases not matched to a gene; V was cut back by 5 bases and J by 9 bases. The CDR3 extends over 16 amino acids.

The genes are TRBV7-9 and TRBJ2-7; the D is unclear. Germline CDR1 and CDR2: SEHNR and FQNEAQ (reference sequence). The V end lost 6 bases, the J end lost 1 base, and 10 bases lay between the germline ends. This CDR3 is 13 amino acids long. CDR3 nucleotides: TGTGCCAGCAGGGGCACTACGTCCTACGAGCAGTACTTC. Its translation: CASRGTTSYEQYF. The complete variable domain, with remaining parts taken from reference TRBV7-9 and TRBJ2-7, reads DTGVSQNPRHKITKRGQNVTFRCDPISEHNRLYWYRQTLGQGPEFLTYFQNEAQLEKSRLLSDRFSAERPKGSFSTLEIQRTEQGDSAMYLCASRGTTSYEQYFGPGTRLTVT.

This chain links TRBV27 with TRBJ2-1; possibly TRBD1 for D (6 bases). Between the trimmed V and J ends, which lost 6 bases and 0 bases, there was a span of 6 bases. Germline assignment: CDR1 MNHEY and CDR2 SMNVEV (reference sequence). The CDR3 covers 13 residues. CDR3 protein: CASSRGSYNEQFF. As DNA, the CDR3 is TGTGCCAGCAGCAGGGGCTCCTACAATGAGCAGTTCTTC.

The genes are TRBV4-1 and TRBJ2-3; 7 bases line up with TRBD1. The germline V gene has CDR1 MGHRA and CDR2 YSYEKL. This CDR3 has 14 residues. Trimming removed 4 bases from V and 1 base from J; junction bases left unmatched: 2. The CDR3 DNA reads TGCGCCAGCAGCCTCGGACAGGGCACAGATACGCAGTATTTT. Protein product: CASSLGQGTDTQYF.

V gene TRBV7-6 combines with J gene TRBJ2-1, with a weak D call TRBD2 (7 bases). V was shortened by 4 bases and J by 6 bases, with 28 bases between the two germline ends. Germline CDR1 SGHVS, CDR2 FNYEAQ. The CDR3 is 19 amino acids. This chain's CDR3 is CASSSEVPVMPGGRNEQFF. The CDR3 DNA is TGTGCCAGCAGCTCAGAGGTCCCCGTAATGCCGGGGGGCCGCAATGAGCAGTTCTTC.

V and J are TRBV5-1 and TRBJ2-1; 8 nucleotides agree with TRBD1. J was trimmed by 7 bases and V by 4 bases; bases with no gene match: 4. Germline V gene lookup returns CDR1 SGHRS and CDR2 YFSETQ. This CDR3 is built from 13 residues. CDR3 sequence (DNA): TGCGCCAGCAGCGAGGACAGGGATAATGAGCAGTTCTTC. This codes for CASSEDRDNEQFF.

The chain recombines TRBV7-9 with TRBJ1-2; the D gene is possibly TRBD1 (5 bases). Germline-derived CDR1 and CDR2 are SEHNR and FQNEAQ (reference sequence). The CDR3 loop spans 18 amino acids. V was clipped by 2 bases and J by 0 bases, with 19 bases between them. This chain's CDR3 is CASSLTRGFPEANYGYTF. CDR3 bases: TGTGCCAGCAGCTTAACACGGGGGTTTCCAGAAGCTAACTATGGCTACACCTTC.

In this sample, this clone turned up once. This sequence joins TRBV7-6 and TRBJ1-1; no firm D call. CDR1 is SGHVS and CDR2 is FNYEAQ in the germline V gene. V lost 5 bases to trimming and J lost 2 bases, with 9 bases between them. The CDR3 length is 13 residues. The CDR3 DNA sequence: TGTGCCAGCAGCGCACTCAAAAACACTGAAGCTTTCTTT. It encodes CASSALKNTEAFF.

This rearrangement joins TRBV5-6 to TRBJ1-1; 9 positions agree with TRBD1. With V trimmed by 0 bases and J by 4 bases, 7 bases remained unmatched. CDR1 is SGHDT, CDR2 YYEEEE, per germline. This CDR3 spans 16 amino acids. CDR3 sequence (DNA): TGTGCCAGCAGCTTGGAGCTACAGGGGGCGGCCACTGAAGCTTTCTTT. It translates to CASSLELQGAATEAFF.

This CDR3 reads CASSLTPAGAWNTQYF. The DNA for the CDR3 is TGTGCCAGCAGTCTTACCCCAGCGGGGGCTTGGAATACGCAGTATTTT. The chain recombines TRBV6-6 with TRBJ2-3; TRBD2 aligns across 8 bases. Unmatched junction bases numbered 14, after V lost 5 bases and J lost 7 bases. The germline V gene has CDR1 MNHNY and CDR2 SVGAGI (reference sequence). The CDR3 has 16 amino acids.

The chain is built from TRBV7-3 and TRBJ2-2; the match to TRBD1 covers 11 bases. The trim removed 1 base at V and 6 bases at J, leaving 4 bases unmatched. Per germline, CDR1 SGHTA and CDR2 FQGTGA. This CDR3 is 16 amino acids long. CDR3 sequence reads: CASSLMGQGESGELFF. CDR3 DNA: TGTGCCAGCAGCTTAATGGGACAGGGGGAGTCCGGGGAGCTGTTTTTT.

The chain employs TRBV25-1 and TRBJ2-7, with D unresolved. The CDR3 spans 12 residues. Germline lookup yields CDR1 MGHDK and CDR2 SYGVNS. Trimming took 6 bases from V and 6 from J, leaving 12 bases between them. The CDR3 nucleotides read TGTGCCAGCAGCGGCGGAGATTCCGAGCAGTACTTC. Protein product: CASSGGDSEQYF.

The chain joins TRBV6-1 to TRBJ1-5; 7 bases align to TRBD1. Trimming removed 2 bases from V and 3 bases from J; junction bases left unmatched: 10. CDR1 and CDR2 from the germline V gene are MNHNS and SASEGT. The CDR3 is made up of 17 amino acids. DNA for the CDR3: TGTGCCAGCAGTGAACGTCCCGGGACAGCATTCAATCAGCCCCAGCATTTT. It translates to CASSERPGTAFNQPQHF.

This sequence joins TRBV7-2 and TRBJ2-7; perhaps TRBD2 as D (6 bases). Germline V gene data show CDR1 as SGHTA and CDR2 as FQGNSA. Between the trimmed V and J ends, which lost 2 bases and 1 base, there was a span of 12 bases. CDR3 size: 15 residues. For the CDR3, the DNA is TGTGCCAGCAGCTTATTACGGGGGAGGTCCTACGAGCAGTACTTC. It translates to CASSLLRGRSYEQYF. The full variable domain, its missing parts supplied by reference TRBV7-2 and TRBJ2-7, is GAGVSQSPSNKVTEKGKDVELRCDPISGHTALYWYRQSLGQGLEFLIYFQGNSAPDKSGLPSDRFSAERTGGSVSTLTIQRTQQEDSAVYLCASSLLRGRSYEQYFGPGTRLTVT.

The chain combines TRBV25-1 with TRBJ1-1; 9 bases line up with TRBD1. V lost 4 bases and J lost 3; bases outside the gene matches: 6. Germline assignment: CDR1 MGHDK and CDR2 SYGVNS. The CDR3 runs 15 residues. CDR3 in DNA: TGTGCCAGCAGTGGCGGACAGGGGAGGTACACTGAAGCTTTCTTT. Protein: CASSGGQGRYTEAFF.

The chain combines TRBV7-9 with TRBJ1-5; D ambiguous. CDR1 SEHNR and CDR2 FQNEAQ come from the germline V gene (reference sequence). The CDR3 has 12 amino acids. The V gene lost 1 base and the J gene lost 3 bases, with 1 base spanning the gap. CDR3 sequence reads: CASSLVNQPQHF. In DNA, the CDR3 is TGTGCCAGCAGCTTAGTCAATCAGCCCCAGCATTTT.

The chain has TRBV2 and TRBJ2-1; D unresolved. The CDR3 is 12 amino acids. Germline V CDR1 and CDR2: SNHLY, FYNNEI. The V and J ends lost 10 bases and 9 bases respectively, with 16 bases between them. The CDR3 DNA follows: TGTGCCACCACCGCCCCGTGGGGTGAGCAGTTCTTC. It yields the protein CATTAPWGEQFF.